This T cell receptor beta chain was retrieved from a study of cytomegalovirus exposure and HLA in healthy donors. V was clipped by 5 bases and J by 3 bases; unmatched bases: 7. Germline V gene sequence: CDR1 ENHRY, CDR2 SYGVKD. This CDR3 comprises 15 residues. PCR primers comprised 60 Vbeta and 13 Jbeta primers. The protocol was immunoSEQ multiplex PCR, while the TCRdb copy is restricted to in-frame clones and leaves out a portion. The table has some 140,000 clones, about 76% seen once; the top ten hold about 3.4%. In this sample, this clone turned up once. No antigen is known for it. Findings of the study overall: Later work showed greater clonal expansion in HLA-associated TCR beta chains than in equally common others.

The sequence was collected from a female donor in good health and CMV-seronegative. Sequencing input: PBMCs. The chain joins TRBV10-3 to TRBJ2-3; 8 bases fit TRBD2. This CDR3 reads CAISNSGAPTDTQYF. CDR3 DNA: TGTGCCATCAGTAATAGCGGGGCCCCTACAGATACGCAGTATTTT.